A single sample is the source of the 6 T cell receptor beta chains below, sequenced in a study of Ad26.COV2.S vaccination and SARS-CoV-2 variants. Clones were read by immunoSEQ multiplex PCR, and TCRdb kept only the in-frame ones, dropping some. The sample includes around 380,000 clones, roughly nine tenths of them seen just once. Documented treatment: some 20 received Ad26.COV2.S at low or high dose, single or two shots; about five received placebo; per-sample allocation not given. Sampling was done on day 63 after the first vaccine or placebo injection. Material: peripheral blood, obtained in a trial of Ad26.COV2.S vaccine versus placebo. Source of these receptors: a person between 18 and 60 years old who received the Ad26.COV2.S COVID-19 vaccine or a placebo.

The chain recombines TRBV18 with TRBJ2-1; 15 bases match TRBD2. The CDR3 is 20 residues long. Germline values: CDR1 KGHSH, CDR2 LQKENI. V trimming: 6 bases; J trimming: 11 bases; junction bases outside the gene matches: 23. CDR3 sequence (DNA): TGTGCCAGCTCCAACCAACGGACTAGCGGGGGGGCGGTTAGAGCGCCACAGCAGTTCTTC. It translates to CASSNQRTSGGAVRAPQQFF.

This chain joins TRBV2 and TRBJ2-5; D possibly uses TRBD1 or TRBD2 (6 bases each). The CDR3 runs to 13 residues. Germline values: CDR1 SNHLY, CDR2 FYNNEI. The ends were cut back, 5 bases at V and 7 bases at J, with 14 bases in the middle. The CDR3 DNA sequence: TGTGCCAGCAGTCCGGGGGCGCTGGGGACCCAGTACTTC. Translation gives CASSPGALGTQYF.

This chain's CDR3 is CASSIRETQYF. DNA of the CDR3: TGTGCCAGCAGCATACGGGAGACCCAGTACTTC. The chain couples TRBV7-2 to TRBJ2-5; no firm D call. Germline CDR1 and CDR2: SGHTA and FQGNSA. This CDR3 is built from 11 residues. Trimming took off 5 bases at V and 5 bases at J, with 6 bases between the two ends.

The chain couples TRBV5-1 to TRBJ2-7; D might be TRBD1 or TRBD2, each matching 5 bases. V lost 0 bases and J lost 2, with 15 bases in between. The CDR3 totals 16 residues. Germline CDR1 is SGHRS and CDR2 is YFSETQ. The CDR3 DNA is TGCGCCAGCAGCTTGGTTTTCGGGGACGGTGCCTACGAGCAGTACTTC. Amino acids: CASSLVFGDGAYEQYF.

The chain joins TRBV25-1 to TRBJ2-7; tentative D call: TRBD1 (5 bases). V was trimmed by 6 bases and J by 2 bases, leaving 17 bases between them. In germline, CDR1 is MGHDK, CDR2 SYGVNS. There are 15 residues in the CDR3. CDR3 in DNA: TGTGCCAGCAGGCACAGCTCAGACAGCACCTACGAGCAGTACTTC. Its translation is CASRHSSDSTYEQYF.

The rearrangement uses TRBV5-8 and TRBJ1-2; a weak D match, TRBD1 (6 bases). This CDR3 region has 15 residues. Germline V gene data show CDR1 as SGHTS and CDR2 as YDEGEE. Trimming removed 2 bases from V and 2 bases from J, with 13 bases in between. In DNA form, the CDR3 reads TGTGCCAGCAGCTTAACGCAGGGGAGGAACTATGGCTACACCTTC. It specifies CASSLTQGRNYGYTF.